The source of this TCR beta chain is a study of blood T cell repertoires in COVID-19. The table came from immunoSEQ multiplex PCR; TCRdb's copy has only in-frame clones and leaves some out. In the table there are a few hundred thousand clones, about nine tenths of which are singletons. Germline-derived CDR1 and CDR2 are MRHNA and SNTAGT. The CDR3 loop spans 15 amino acids. V lost 3 bases to trimming and J lost 7 bases, with 16 bases between them. This clone was counted a single time. J is TRBJ2-1 and V is TRBV6-4; a possible D gene is TRBD1 (6 bases). This sequence was found in a middle-aged man with acute or convalescent COVID-19. Sample: peripheral blood. This CDR3 reads CASSEGGLRGNEQFF. The CDR3 DNA reads as TGTGCCAGCAGTGAAGGGGGATTGAGGGGAAATGAGCAGTTCTTC.